This entry lists 27 T cell receptor beta chains sequenced from one sample in a study of cytotoxic CD8 clonotypes in ibrutinib-treated CLL. Repertoires were generated with immunoSEQ multiplex PCR, while TCRdb's copy carries only in-frame clones and drops some. The data contain some 100,000 clones, roughly 57% of them singletons. Sequencing was performed on PBMCs, taken after 24 months of ibrutinib treatment. Receptors were obtained from a human donor with chronic lymphocytic leukemia.

The gene calls are TRBV6-4 and TRBJ1-3; D call uncertain. Germline loops: CDR1 MRHNA, CDR2 SNTAGT. The CDR3 is 11 residues long. The germline V and J ends were trimmed by 7 bases and 4 bases, with 5 bases remaining between them. The CDR3 region is CASIRGNTIYF. CDR3 nucleotides: TGTGCCAGCATTAGGGGAAACACCATATATTTT.

This clone was observed once. The gene calls are TRBV28 and TRBJ1-5; no clear D. Trimming left V 6 bases short and J 9 bases short, with 18 bases between. This CDR3 spans 14 amino acids. In germline, CDR1 is MDHEN, CDR2 SYDVKM. The CDR3 here is CASRSSESSWPQHF. Written as DNA, the CDR3 is TGTGCCAGCAGATCGTCAGAGAGTTCTTGGCCCCAGCATTTT.

In this sample, this clone turned up a few times. V gene TRBV20-1 combines with J gene TRBJ1-1; the D is unclear. Germline lookup yields CDR1 DFQATT and CDR2 SNEGSKA (reference sequence). Between the trimmed V and J ends, which lost 5 bases and 6 bases, there was a span of 10 bases. The CDR3 extends over 11 amino acids. The CDR3 here is CSAPSTPEAFF. DNA of the CDR3: TGCAGTGCTCCATCAACCCCTGAAGCTTTCTTT.

This sequence joins TRBV30 and TRBJ2-5; TRBD1 aligns across 11 bases. This CDR3 has 15 amino acids. Per germline, CDR1 GTSNPN and CDR2 SVGIG (reference sequence). The ends lost 0 bases at V and 4 bases at J; junction bases unmatched: 4. In DNA form, the CDR3 reads TGTGCCTGGAGTGTGGGACAGGGGGACCGAGAGACCCAGTACTTC. This gives the protein CAWSVGQGDRETQYF.

This clone was seen a handful of times. This chain joins TRBV7-3 and TRBJ1-1, with a tentative D call TRBD1 (5 bases). Trimming removed 4 bases from V and 9 bases from J, with 15 bases in between. The CDR3 sequence is 13 residues long. Germline V gives CDR1 SGHTA, CDR2 FQGTGA. CDR3 coding DNA: TGTGCCAGCAGCTCAGGGATACAAACCAAAGCTTTCTTT. Translated: CASSSGIQTKAFF.

This clone has only a few counts. The CDR3 loop reads CSVDEGRNQPQHF. CDR3 coding DNA: TGCAGCGTTGACGAAGGGCGCAATCAGCCCCAGCATTTT. The V call is TRBV29-1, the J call TRBJ1-5; D uncertain. The CDR3 is made up of 13 amino acids. Germline lookup yields CDR1 SQVTM and CDR2 ANQGSEA. The ends were cut back, 3 bases at V and 2 bases at J, with 8 bases in the middle.

The J gene is TRBJ2-7, the V gene TRBV2, with D unresolved. The V and J ends lost 2 bases and 3 bases respectively, with 17 bases between them. CDR3 size: 16 residues. From germline, CDR1 is SNHLY and CDR2 FYNNEI. This CDR3 is CASSESVAATNYEQYF. CDR3 nucleotide sequence: TGTGCCAGCAGTGAATCAGTGGCTGCCACTAACTACGAGCAGTACTTC.

This rearrangement joins TRBV5-8 to TRBJ2-1; no clear D. The CDR3 totals 11 residues. V lost 4 bases to trimming and J lost 7 bases, with 6 bases between them. Germline assignment: CDR1 SGHTS and CDR2 YDEGEE. CDR3: CASSGWNEQFF. The CDR3 DNA follows: TGTGCCAGCAGCGGGTGGAATGAGCAGTTCTTC.

The chain carries TRBV6-1 and TRBJ2-7; TRBD2 might be the D (6 bases). In germline, CDR1 is MNHNS, CDR2 SASEGT. Trimming took off 4 bases at V and 0 bases at J, with 16 bases between the two ends. This CDR3 spans 16 amino acids. Here the CDR3 reads CASSGASAGTSYEQYF. DNA of the CDR3: TGTGCCAGCAGTGGTGCTAGCGCGGGGACCTCCTACGAGCAGTACTTC.

The V gene is TRBV9, the J gene TRBJ1-2, with D perhaps matching TRBD1 (6 bases). Germline values: CDR1 SGDLS, CDR2 YYNGEE. CDR3 length: 14 amino acids. Trimming cost V 4 bases and J 10 bases, with 20 bases left between them. The CDR3 sequence is CASSMDLDRRSYTF. Here the CDR3 DNA reads TGTGCCAGCAGCATGGATCTGGACAGACGGTCCTACACCTTC.

This sequence joins TRBV2 and TRBJ2-1; no clear D. CDR1 is SNHLY and CDR2 is FYNNEI in the germline V gene. There are 16 residues in the CDR3. The V end lost 4 bases, the J end lost 8 bases, and 21 bases lay between the germline ends. This CDR3 reads CASSASGPGRGDEQFF. The CDR3 region has the DNA TGTGCCAGCAGTGCATCGGGCCCCGGCCGAGGCGATGAGCAGTTCTTC. Filled out from reference TRBV2 and TRBJ2-1, the complete variable domain reads EPEVTQTPSHQVTQMGQEVILRCVPISNHLYFYWYRQILGQKVEFLVSFYNNEISEKSEIFDDQFSVERPDGSNFTLKIRSTKLEDSAMYFCASSASGPGRGDEQFFGPGTRLTVL.

V gene TRBV5-4 combines with J gene TRBJ1-4, with a tentative D call TRBD1 (6 bases). Trimming stripped 0 bases from V and 7 bases from J, with 7 bases between. This CDR3 region has 13 residues. Germline CDR1 and CDR2: SGHNT and YYREEE (reference sequence). For the CDR3, the DNA is TGTGCCAGCAGCTTGGACAGGGTTGAAAAACTGTTTTTT. Its translation: CASSLDRVEKLFF. The full variable domain, its missing parts supplied by reference TRBV5-4 and TRBJ1-4, is ETGVTQSPTHLIKTRGQQVTLRCSSQSGHNTVSWYQQALGQGPQFIFQYYREEENGRGNFPPRFSGLQFPNYSSELNVNALELDDSALYLCASSLDRVEKLFFGSGTQLSVL.

The V and J genes are TRBV7-9 and TRBJ1-2, with no clear D. The V end lost 4 bases, the J end lost 5 bases, and 14 bases lay between the germline ends. This CDR3 contains 14 residues. Germline values: CDR1 SEHNR, CDR2 FQNEAQ (reference sequence). CDR3 amino acids: CASSYPGSGYGYTF. The DNA for the CDR3 is TGTGCCAGCAGCTACCCCGGCTCTGGGTATGGCTACACCTTC.

The chain is built from TRBV15 and TRBJ1-4; no clear D gene. The CDR3 spans 14 residues. CDR1 and CDR2 from the germline V gene are LNHNV and YYDKDF (reference sequence). Trimming stripped 3 bases from V and 3 bases from J, with 8 bases between. CDR3 residues: CATSRGLSNEKLFF. As DNA, the CDR3 is TGTGCCACCAGCAGGGGTCTTTCTAATGAAAAACTGTTTTTT. The full variable domain, rest sourced from reference TRBV15 and TRBJ1-4, is DAMVIQNPRYQVTQFGKPVTLSCSQTLNHNVMYWYQQKSSQAPKLLFHYYDKDFNNEADTPDNFQSRRPNTSFCFLDIRSPGLGDTAMYLCATSRGLSNEKLFFGSGTQLSVL.

The J gene is TRBJ1-1, the V gene TRBV6-1; D gene uncertain. The V gene's germline CDR1 is MNHNS and CDR2 SASEGT. Deletions cut 2 bases from V and 4 bases from J, with 8 bases between. This CDR3 is 13 amino acids long. CDR3 DNA: TGTGCCAGCAGTGAAAGACGGACCACTGAAGCTTTCTTT. This codes for CASSERRTTEAFF.

The chain recombines TRBV19 with TRBJ2-1; no firm D call. This CDR3 comprises 15 residues. Looked up from germline, CDR1 is LNHDA and CDR2 is SQIVND (reference sequence). Trimming left V 3 bases short and J 9 bases short, with 18 bases between. The CDR3 DNA is TGTGCCAGTAGTATTGGGTTGAGCATTAATAGTGAGCAGTTCTTC. Translation gives CASSIGLSINSEQFF.

The chain joins TRBV7-2 to TRBJ2-7; D unresolved. Between the trimmed V and J ends, which lost 4 bases and 3 bases, there was a span of 4 bases. Germline V CDR1 and CDR2: SGHTA, FQGNSA. CDR3 length equals 11 residues. CDR3 in amino acids: CASSSYYEQYF. The CDR3 nucleotides read TGTGCCAGCAGCTCATACTACGAGCAGTACTTC. The variable domain in full, with the rest retrieved from reference TRBV7-2 and TRBJ2-7, is GAGVSQSPSNKVTEKGKDVELRCDPISGHTALYWYRQSLGQGLEFLIYFQGNSAPDKSGLPSDRFSAERTGGSVSTLTIQRTQQEDSAVYLCASSSYYEQYFGPGTRLTVT.

V gene TRBV5-1 combines with J gene TRBJ2-3; 7 nucleotides agree with TRBD1. The germline gives CDR1 SGHRS, CDR2 YFSETQ. The CDR3 consists of 16 residues. The J segment lost 2 bases and the V segment lost 4 bases, leaving 10 bases of the junction unmatched. In DNA, the CDR3 is TGCGCCAGCAGCCCAACAGGGGCAAGGAACACAGATACGCAGTATTTT. Its protein product is CASSPTGARNTDTQYF.

The V call is TRBV30, the J call TRBJ1-1, with no clear D. Germline V gives CDR1 GTSNPN, CDR2 SVGIG (reference sequence). V lost 3 bases to trimming and J lost 2 bases, with 10 bases between them. CDR3 length equals 13 residues. In DNA form, the CDR3 reads TGTGCCTGGAGGGGATCGGTCAACACTGAAGCTTTCTTT. Protein sequence: CAWRGSVNTEAFF.

This clone was observed at least ten times. This chain links TRBV9 with TRBJ2-7; weak D call: TRBD2 (6 bases). The CDR3 is 15 amino acids. CDR1 and CDR2 (germline): SGDLS, YYNGEE. Trimming took 0 bases from V and 6 from J, leaving 16 bases between them. The CDR3 is CASSVDEGRFGEQYF. CDR3 sequence (DNA): TGTGCCAGCAGCGTAGATGAGGGGAGGTTCGGCGAGCAGTACTTC. Looking up the rest from reference TRBV9 and TRBJ2-7 gives the full variable domain: DSGVTQTPKHLITATGQRVTLRCSPRSGDLSVYWYQQSLDQGLQFLIQYYNGEERAKGNILERFSAQQFPDLHSELNLSSLELGDSALYFCASSVDEGRFGEQYFGPGTRLTVT.

V and J are TRBV27 and TRBJ2-3; D is unresolved. Germline CDR1 MNHEY, CDR2 SMNVEV (reference sequence). The CDR3 runs to 11 residues. The V and J ends lost 3 bases and 5 bases respectively, with 3 bases between them. The CDR3 DNA reads as TGTGCCAGCAGTTTTGGAGATACGCAGTATTTT. Translating gives CASSFGDTQYF.

This clone has only a few counts. The rearrangement uses TRBV2 and TRBJ1-1; possibly TRBD1 for D (6 bases). Germline V gives CDR1 SNHLY, CDR2 FYNNEI. V dropped 0 bases and J dropped 5 bases, with 7 bases sitting between them. This CDR3 has 13 amino acids. CDR3 loop: CASSEAGGTEAFF. The CDR3 bases are TGTGCCAGCAGTGAAGCAGGGGGGACTGAAGCTTTCTTT.

This clone was seen once. The CDR3 bases are TGTGCCAGCAGTGTAATTATTCGCGACAGTAACACCGGGGAGCTGTTTTTT. Translated: CASSVIIRDSNTGELFF. The rearrangement uses TRBV6-1 and TRBJ2-2; D is possibly TRBD1 (5 bases). CDR3 length equals 17 residues. The V end was cut by 4 bases, the J end by 2 bases, with 17 bases between. Germline V CDR1 and CDR2: MNHNS, SASEGT.

The sample holds one count of this clone. The rearrangement links TRBV5-1 to TRBJ1-2; D possibly corresponds to TRBD1 (6 bases). CDR3 length equals 14 residues. From germline, CDR1 is SGHRS and CDR2 YFSETQ. V was shortened by 4 bases and J by 4 bases, with 14 bases between the two germline ends. The CDR3 DNA reads TGCGCCAGCAGCGGCGGACAGTCGACCTATGGCTACACCTTC. It translates to CASSGGQSTYGYTF.

The chain combines TRBV5-4 with TRBJ2-5; TRBD1 agrees at 7 bases. The CDR3 totals 14 residues. The ends lost 4 bases at V and 5 bases at J; junction bases unmatched: 8. Per germline, CDR1 SGHNT and CDR2 YYREEE (reference sequence). The CDR3 nucleotides are TGTGCCAGCAGCCCTACAGGGGAAGGGGAGACCCAGTACTTC. Its translation is CASSPTGEGETQYF. Combining the CDR3 with reference TRBV5-4 and TRBJ2-5 gives the whole variable domain ETGVTQSPTHLIKTRGQQVTLRCSSQSGHNTVSWYQQALGQGPQFIFQYYREEENGRGNFPPRFSGLQFPNYSSELNVNALELDDSALYLCASSPTGEGETQYFGPGTRLLVL.

This clone has more than one count but fewer than ten. Here the CDR3 DNA reads TGTGCCAGCAGCCCACGGGGACAGGAAGAGACCCAGTACTTC. Translation gives CASSPRGQEETQYF. The chain has TRBV9 and TRBJ2-5; 8 nucleotides match TRBD1. J was trimmed by 3 bases and V by 4 bases; bases with no gene match: 5. This CDR3 has 14 amino acids. The germline CDR1 and CDR2 sequences are SGDLS and YYNGEE.

This clone turned up a few times. CDR3 DNA sequence: TGTGCCAGCAGCTTAAGTCCGGGGGCTGGAGCTGAAGCTTTCTTT. This translates into CASSLSPGAGAEAFF. V is TRBV11-1 and J is TRBJ1-1; D may be TRBD1 (6 bases). The CDR3 contains 15 residues. Trimming shortened V by 2 bases and J by 6 bases, and 16 bases separated the two germline ends. Germline CDR1 and CDR2: SGHAT and FQDESV (reference sequence).